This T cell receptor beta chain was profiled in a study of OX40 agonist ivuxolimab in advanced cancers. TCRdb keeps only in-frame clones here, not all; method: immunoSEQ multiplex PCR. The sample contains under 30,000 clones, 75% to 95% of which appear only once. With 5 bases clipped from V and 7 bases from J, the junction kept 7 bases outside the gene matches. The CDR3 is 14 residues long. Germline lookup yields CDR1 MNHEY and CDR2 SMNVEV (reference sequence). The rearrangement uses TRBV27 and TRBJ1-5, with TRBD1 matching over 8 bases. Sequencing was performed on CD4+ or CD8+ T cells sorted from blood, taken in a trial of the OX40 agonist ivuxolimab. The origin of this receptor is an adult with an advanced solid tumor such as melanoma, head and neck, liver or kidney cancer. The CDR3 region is CASSASGGRQPQHF. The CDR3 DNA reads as TGTGCCAGCAGTGCATCAGGGGGCCGGCAGCCCCAGCATTTT.